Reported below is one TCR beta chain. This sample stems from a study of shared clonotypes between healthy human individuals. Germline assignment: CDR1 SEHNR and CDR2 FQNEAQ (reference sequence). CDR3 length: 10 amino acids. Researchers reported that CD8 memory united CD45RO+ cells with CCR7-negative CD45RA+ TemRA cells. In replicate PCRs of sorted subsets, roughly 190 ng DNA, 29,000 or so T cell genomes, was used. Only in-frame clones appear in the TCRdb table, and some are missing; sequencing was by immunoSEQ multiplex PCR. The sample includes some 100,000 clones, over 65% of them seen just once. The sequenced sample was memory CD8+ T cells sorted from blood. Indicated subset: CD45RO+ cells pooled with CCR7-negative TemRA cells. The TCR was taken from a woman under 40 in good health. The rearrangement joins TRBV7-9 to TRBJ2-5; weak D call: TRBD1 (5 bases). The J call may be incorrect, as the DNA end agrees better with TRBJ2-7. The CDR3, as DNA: TGTGCCAGCGGACACTACGAGCAGTACTTC. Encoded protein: CASGHYEQYF.